This TCR beta chain was sequenced for a study of CD8 T cells in Susac syndrome. The authors reverse transcribed about 0.5 to 1 ug RNA with random hexamers. TCRdb called the immunoSEQ multiplex PCR reads again in MiXCR, with one record for every CDR3 protein. The table has 210,000 or so distinct CDR3 sequences, 80% to 95% seen once. The sequence was obtained from a human donor with multiple sclerosis. Sequences were obtained from CD8+ T cells from PBMCs.

CDR3 loop: CASSLVRGGLYEQFF. The CDR3 region has the DNA TGTGCCAGCAGCTTAGTGCGGGGGGGGCTCTATGAGCAGTTCTTC. The rearrangement joins TRBV7-9 to TRBJ2-1; 9 nucleotides line up with TRBD2. CDR1 is SEHNR and CDR2 is FQNEAQ in the germline V gene (reference sequence). This CDR3 is 15 amino acids long. Trimming took 1 base from V and 8 from J; bases not matched to a gene: 6.